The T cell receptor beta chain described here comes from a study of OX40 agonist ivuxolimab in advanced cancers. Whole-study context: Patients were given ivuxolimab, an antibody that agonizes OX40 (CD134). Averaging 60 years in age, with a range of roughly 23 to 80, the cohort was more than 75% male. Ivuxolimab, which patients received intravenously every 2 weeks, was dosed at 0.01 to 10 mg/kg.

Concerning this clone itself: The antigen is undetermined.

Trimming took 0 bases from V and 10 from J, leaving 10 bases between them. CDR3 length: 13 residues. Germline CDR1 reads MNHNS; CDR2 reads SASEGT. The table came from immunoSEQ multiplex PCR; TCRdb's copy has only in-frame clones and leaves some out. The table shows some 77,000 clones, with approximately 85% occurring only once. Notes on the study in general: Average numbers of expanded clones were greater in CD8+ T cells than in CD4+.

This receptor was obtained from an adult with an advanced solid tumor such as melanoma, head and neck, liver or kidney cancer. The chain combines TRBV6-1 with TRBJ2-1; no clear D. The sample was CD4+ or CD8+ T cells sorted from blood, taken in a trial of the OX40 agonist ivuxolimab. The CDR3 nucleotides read TGTGCCAGCAGTGAAGCGCAAGGGCGGGAGCAGTTCTTC. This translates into CASSEAQGREQFF.